Below, one T cell receptor (beta chain) is given with its context. The CDR3 length is 15 residues. Between the trimmed V and J ends, which lost 8 bases and 4 bases, there was a span of 20 bases. CDR1 and CDR2 from the germline V gene are SGHTA and FQGNSA. As processed by the authors: Nucleated cell number was recorded as an estimate derived from reference gene primer amplification. This table comes from immunoSEQ multiplex PCR, and its TCRdb copy is limited to in-frame clones, with some not included. The V and J calls and clone size come from that table; D and trimming were worked out from the DNA. Here the sample spans 150,000 to 200,000 clones, approximately 90% being singletons. This specimen comes from a study of blood T cell repertoires in COVID-19. Study-level information: Samples representing acute and convalescent COVID-19 were sourced from the United States, Italy and Spain. Sources were T cells, B-cell-depleted T cells, or PBMCs; the material itself was cDNA or gDNA.

The sequencing input was peripheral blood. The chain combines TRBV7-2 with TRBJ1-2, with D possibly matching TRBD1 (6 bases). The clonotype was recovered from a man between 18 and 35 years old who had recovered from COVID-19. Written as DNA, the CDR3 is TGTGCCAGCGCCTACAGGGACCGAATTTCCTATGGCTACACCTTC. Translation gives CASAYRDRISYGYTF.